The rows below give T cell receptor beta chains drawn from one sample of a study of T cell responses to AZD1222 COVID-19 vaccine. TCRdb's copy holds only in-frame clones and misses some; the assay was immunoSEQ multiplex PCR. This repertoire shows about 83,000 clones, approximately 83% found once; its top ten account for roughly 3.1%. The sample in question was peripheral blood, obtained 28 days after the second AZD1222 dose. The origin of the receptors is an adult who received the AZD1222 COVID-19 vaccine. Each CDR3 is given with its conserved first and last residue. Each record gives: D gene, CDR3 length, J gene, V gene, clone size, CDR3 protein, CDR3 DNA. D genes are given only for firm matches. Clone size appears in some rows only: once, few, many, or a class for an expanded clone.

D gene: NA; CDR3 length: 11; J gene: TRBJ1-1; V gene: TRBV15; clone size: NA; CDR3 protein: CATSRENEAFF; CDR3 DNA: TGTGCCACCAGCAGAGAGAATGAAGCTTTCTTT
D gene: NA; CDR3 length: 13; J gene: TRBJ1-4; V gene: TRBV30; clone size: NA; CDR3 protein: CAWRAYLNEKLFF; CDR3 DNA: TGTGCCTGGAGGGCCTATTTAAATGAAAAACTGTTTTTT
D gene: NA; CDR3 length: 14; J gene: TRBJ1-4; V gene: TRBV7-9; clone size: NA; CDR3 protein: CASSTHGPNEKLFF; CDR3 DNA: TGTGCCAGCAGCACACATGGGCCTAATGAAAAACTGTTTTTT
D gene: TRBD2; CDR3 length: 15; J gene: TRBJ2-7; V gene: TRBV30; clone size: NA; CDR3 protein: CAWRDTSENSYEQYF; CDR3 DNA: TGTGCCTGGAGGGATACTAGCGAAAATTCCTACGAGCAGTACTTC
D gene: NA; CDR3 length: 13; J gene: TRBJ1-5; V gene: TRBV5-1; clone size: once; CDR3 protein: CASSLGSHQPQHF; CDR3 DNA: TGCGCCAGCAGCTTGGGCAGTCATCAGCCCCAGCATTTT
D gene: TRBD2; CDR3 length: 18; J gene: TRBJ2-7; V gene: TRBV9; clone size: few; CDR3 protein: CASSVDVAGEILPHEQYF; CDR3 DNA: TGTGCCAGCAGCGTAGATGTAGCGGGAGAAATCCTCCCCCACGAGCAGTACTTC
D gene: NA; CDR3 length: 18; J gene: TRBJ1-6; V gene: TRBV19; clone size: few; CDR3 protein: CASSIGPADFSYNSPLHF; CDR3 DNA: TGTGCCAGTAGTATTGGTCCAGCCGACTTCTCCTATAATTCACCCCTCCACTTT
D gene: NA; CDR3 length: 15; J gene: TRBJ2-1; V gene: TRBV11-3; clone size: NA; CDR3 protein: CASSLRQDSYNEQFF; CDR3 DNA: TGTGCCAGCAGCCTTAGACAGGACTCCTACAATGAGCAGTTCTTC
D gene: NA; CDR3 length: 15; J gene: TRBJ1-1; V gene: TRBV30; clone size: NA; CDR3 protein: CACNLRAGTNTEAFF; CDR3 DNA: TGTGCCTGTAACCTAAGGGCAGGGACGAACACTGAAGCTTTCTTT
D gene: TRBD1; CDR3 length: 16; J gene: TRBJ1-3; V gene: TRBV7-2; clone size: NA; CDR3 protein: CASSLAGDRAGNTIYF; CDR3 DNA: TGTGCCAGCAGTCTCGCAGGGGACAGGGCTGGAAACACCATATATTTT
D gene: TRBD1; CDR3 length: 13; J gene: TRBJ1-1; V gene: TRBV10-3; clone size: NA; CDR3 protein: CAIKTRGDTEAFF; CDR3 DNA: TGTGCCATCAAAACCAGGGGGGACACTGAAGCTTTCTTT
D gene: NA; CDR3 length: 15; J gene: TRBJ1-3; V gene: TRBV7-9; clone size: NA; CDR3 protein: CASSPTGDSGNTIYF; CDR3 DNA: TGTGCCAGCAGCCCGACAGGAGATTCTGGAAACACCATATATTTT
D gene: NA; CDR3 length: 13; J gene: TRBJ1-2; V gene: TRBV10-1; clone size: NA; CDR3 protein: CASSEGRYYGYTF; CDR3 DNA: TGCGCCAGCAGTGAAGGCAGATACTATGGCTACACCTTC
D gene: TRBD1; CDR3 length: 13; J gene: TRBJ1-5; V gene: TRBV9; clone size: NA; CDR3 protein: CASSVGDRAPQHF; CDR3 DNA: TGTGCCAGCAGCGTAGGCGACAGGGCTCCCCAGCATTTT
D gene: NA; CDR3 length: 15; J gene: TRBJ2-5; V gene: TRBV7-7; clone size: NA; CDR3 protein: CASSLNLGVQETQYF; CDR3 DNA: TGTGCCAGCAGCTTAAACTTGGGGGTCCAAGAGACCCAGTACTTC
D gene: TRBD1; CDR3 length: 13; J gene: TRBJ1-2; V gene: TRBV5-1; clone size: NA; CDR3 protein: CASSSGGDYGYTF; CDR3 DNA: TGCGCCAGCAGCTCAGGGGGCGACTATGGCTACACCTTC
D gene: NA; CDR3 length: 15; J gene: TRBJ2-3; V gene: TRBV11-2; clone size: NA; CDR3 protein: CASSLDGLYTDTQYF; CDR3 DNA: TGTGCCAGCAGCTTAGATGGCTTATACACAGATACGCAGTATTTT
D gene: NA; CDR3 length: 13; J gene: TRBJ1-4; V gene: TRBV27; clone size: NA; CDR3 protein: CASSFRDNEKLFF; CDR3 DNA: TGTGCCAGCAGTTTCCGGGACAATGAAAAACTGTTTTTT
D gene: TRBD1; CDR3 length: 19; J gene: TRBJ2-6; V gene: TRBV27; clone size: NA; CDR3 protein: CASRHRTGVINSGANVLTF; CDR3 DNA: TGTGCCAGCCGACACCGGACAGGGGTAATTAATTCTGGGGCCAACGTCCTGACTTTC
D gene: NA; CDR3 length: 13; J gene: TRBJ1-5; V gene: TRBV7-9; clone size: NA; CDR3 protein: CASSLTGNQPQHF; CDR3 DNA: TGTGCCAGCAGCTTAACGGGGAATCAGCCCCAGCATTTT
D gene: NA; CDR3 length: 15; J gene: TRBJ1-5; V gene: TRBV28; clone size: NA; CDR3 protein: CASYESVEINQPQHF; CDR3 DNA: TGTGCCAGTTACGAATCCGTGGAGATCAATCAGCCCCAGCATTTT
D gene: NA; CDR3 length: 13; J gene: TRBJ2-7; V gene: TRBV5-6; clone size: NA; CDR3 protein: CASSTPLSYEQYF; CDR3 DNA: TGTGCCAGCAGCACACCCCTGAGCTACGAGCAGTACTTC
D gene: NA; CDR3 length: 13; J gene: TRBJ1-2; V gene: TRBV3-1/TRBV3-2; clone size: NA; CDR3 protein: CASSRRLNYGYTF; CDR3 DNA: TGTGCCAGCAGCCGAAGACTCAACTATGGCTACACCTTC
D gene: TRBD1; CDR3 length: 14; J gene: TRBJ1-5; V gene: TRBV15; clone size: NA; CDR3 protein: CATSLTGSNQPQHF; CDR3 DNA: TGTGCCACCAGCCTGACAGGGAGCAATCAGCCCCAGCATTTT
D gene: NA; CDR3 length: 12; J gene: TRBJ1-5; V gene: TRBV28; clone size: NA; CDR3 protein: CASREGVQPQHF; CDR3 DNA: TGTGCCAGCAGGGAAGGGGTTCAGCCCCAGCATTTT
D gene: TRBD1; CDR3 length: 14; J gene: TRBJ1-5; V gene: TRBV19; clone size: NA; CDR3 protein: CASTGTGGNQPQHF; CDR3 DNA: TGTGCCAGTACCGGGACAGGGGGAAATCAGCCCCAGCATTTT
D gene: NA; CDR3 length: 15; J gene: TRBJ1-1; V gene: TRBV5-1; clone size: NA; CDR3 protein: CASSLVGAEGAEAFF; CDR3 DNA: TGCGCCAGCAGCTTGGTTGGTGCGGAGGGGGCTGAAGCTTTCTTT
D gene: TRBD1; CDR3 length: 12; J gene: TRBJ2-7; V gene: TRBV7-9; clone size: NA; CDR3 protein: CASSPGGYEQYF; CDR3 DNA: TGTGCCAGCAGCCCAGGGGGCTACGAGCAGTACTTC
D gene: NA; CDR3 length: 16; J gene: TRBJ2-3; V gene: TRBV7-3; clone size: NA; CDR3 protein: CASSLNLGGGTDTQYF; CDR3 DNA: TGTGCCAGCAGCTTAAATCTGGGGGGCGGCACAGATACGCAGTATTTT
D gene: TRBD1; CDR3 length: 16; J gene: TRBJ1-6; V gene: TRBV6-1; clone size: NA; CDR3 protein: CASSESWTGYNSPLHF; CDR3 DNA: TGTGCCAGCAGTGAATCTTGGACAGGTTATAATTCACCCCTCCACTTT
D gene: NA; CDR3 length: 14; J gene: TRBJ2-3; V gene: TRBV21-1; clone size: NA; CDR3 protein: CASRKKQGADTQYF; CDR3 DNA: TGTGCCAGCAGGAAAAAACAGGGGGCAGATACGCAGTATTTT